Presented here are 18 T cell receptor beta chains from one specimen sequenced in a study of PD-1 blockade in classical Hodgkin lymphoma. Every patient was affected by relapse after autologous stem cell transplantation, while exposure to brentuximab vedotin was not uniform. Repertoires were generated with immunoSEQ multiplex PCR, while TCRdb's copy carries only in-frame clones and drops some. This table holds thousands of clones, more than 70% found once. The sequencing here drew on peripheral blood mononuclear cells (PBMCs), taken at baseline. The receptor set was obtained from a human donor with classical Hodgkin lymphoma.

V and J are TRBV6-1 and TRBJ2-2, with 9 bases matching TRBD1. The CDR3 sequence is 14 residues long. V was clipped by 10 bases and J by 5 bases; unmatched bases: 8. Germline values: CDR1 MNHNS, CDR2 SASEGT. The DNA for the CDR3 is TGTGCCACCGAGGACAGGGGAGGGACCGGGGAGCTGTTTTTT. It is translated as CATEDRGGTGELFF.

DNA of the CDR3: TGTGCCAGCAGTGACCAGGGGTTTCACTATGGCTACACCTTC. It codes for CASSDQGFHYGYTF. This chain joins TRBV25-1 and TRBJ1-2; perhaps TRBD1 as D (6 bases). V was pared by 3 bases and J by 3 bases, with 11 bases between. Per the germline V gene, CDR1 is MGHDK and CDR2 is SYGVNS. This CDR3 has 14 amino acids.

The rearrangement joins TRBV19 to TRBJ2-7; TRBD2 matches 8 bases. This CDR3 spans 15 amino acids. V shed 2 bases and J 4 bases; nucleotides not matched to a gene: 7. CDR1 is LNHDA, CDR2 SQIVND, per germline (reference sequence). The CDR3 is CASSISLAGIYEQYF. The CDR3 region has the DNA TGTGCCAGTAGTATATCGCTAGCGGGCATATACGAGCAGTACTTC.

The chain links TRBV28 to TRBJ1-1, with no clear D. The ends were cut back, 6 bases at V and 2 bases at J, with 4 bases in the middle. CDR1 and CDR2 from the germline V gene are MDHEN and SYDVKM. The length of the CDR3 is 11 residues. CDR3 in DNA: TGTGCCAGCAGACGAAACACTGAAGCTTTCTTT. Translated, it gives CASRRNTEAFF. Full variable domain (missing parts from reference TRBV28 and TRBJ1-1): DVKVTQSSRYLVKRTGEKVFLECVQDMDHENMFWYRQDPGLGLRLIYFSYDVKMKEKGDIPEGYSVSREKKERFSLILESASTNQTSMYLCASRRNTEAFFGQGTRLTVV.

J is TRBJ2-7 and V is TRBV29-1; possible D gene TRBD2, 7 bases. CDR3 length: 14 residues. Germline values: CDR1 SQVTM, CDR2 ANQGSEA. Trimming left V 6 bases short and J 4 bases short, with 19 bases between. The CDR3 DNA reads TGCAGCGTGCCGGGGGGCCTCCCACCATACGAGCAGTACTTC. It codes for CSVPGGLPPYEQYF.

This chain joins TRBV28 and TRBJ2-2; TRBD1 might be the D (6 bases). CDR3 length: 13 amino acids. Trimming took 11 bases from V and 2 from J, leaving 12 bases between them. Germline V lookup: CDR1 MDHEN, CDR2 SYDVKM. The chain's CDR3 is CASGQPNTGELFF. CDR3 DNA sequence: TGTGCCTCTGGACAGCCAAACACCGGGGAGCTGTTTTTT.

V is TRBV6-5 and J is TRBJ1-5; D is possibly TRBD1 (5 bases). Trimming pared 2 bases from V and 4 bases from J, leaving 12 bases between. This CDR3 is built from 15 residues. Germline V gene data show CDR1 as MNHEY and CDR2 as SVGAGI. The CDR3 nucleotides are TGTGCCAGCAGTTACACCGGGACGGGGAATCAGCCCCAGCATTTT. Its translation: CASSYTGTGNQPQHF.

J is TRBJ2-1 and V is TRBV20-1; D ambiguous. Trimming removed 1 base at V and 4 bases at J, with 2 bases between. CDR1 and CDR2 (germline): DFQATT, SNEGSKA (reference sequence). The CDR3 sequence is 11 residues long. The CDR3 coding sequence is TGCAGTGCTAGAGTATACAATGAGCAGTTCTTC. It specifies CSARVYNEQFF.

This clone was counted only a few times. The V gene is TRBV6-5, the J gene TRBJ1-5; possible D gene TRBD1, 6 bases. Germline V gives CDR1 MNHEY, CDR2 SVGAGI. The CDR3 is 14 residues long. Trimming stripped 6 bases from V and 4 bases from J, with 13 bases between. CDR3 amino acids: CASRGGAGNQPQHF. Written as DNA, the CDR3 is TGTGCCAGCAGGGGGGGGGCTGGGAATCAGCCCCAGCATTTT.

This chain connects TRBV13 to TRBJ2-1; D is possibly TRBD2 (6 bases). The V and J ends lost 8 bases and 7 bases respectively, with 21 bases between them. Germline CDR1 and CDR2: PRHDT and FYEKMQ (reference sequence). CDR3 length: 15 amino acids. The CDR3 protein is CASGGSGERGNEQFF. The CDR3 DNA reads TGTGCCAGCGGAGGGTCCGGGGAGAGAGGGAATGAGCAGTTCTTC. Full variable domain (missing parts from reference TRBV13 and TRBJ2-1): AAGVIQSPRHLIKEKRETATLKCYPIPRHDTVYWYQQGPGQDPQFLISFYEKMQSDKGSIPDRFSAQQFSDYHSELNMSSLELGDSALYFCASGGSGERGNEQFFGPGTRLTVL.

The chain combines TRBV28 with TRBJ1-2, with a tentative D call TRBD1 (6 bases). The ends were cut back, 10 bases at V and 5 bases at J, with 17 bases in the middle. CDR3 length equals 13 residues. The germline V gene encodes CDR1 MDHEN and CDR2 SYDVKM. CDR3 nucleotide sequence: TGTGCCATCCTCCCCCAGGGGATATATGGCTACACCTTC. Translating gives CAILPQGIYGYTF.

The genes are TRBV27 and TRBJ2-7; TRBD2 might be the D (6 bases). Germline assignment: CDR1 MNHEY and CDR2 SMNVEV (reference sequence). The CDR3 covers 14 residues. The germline V and J ends were trimmed by 8 bases and 0 bases, with 14 bases remaining between them. CDR3 in amino acids: CASGRTVLSYEQYF. The CDR3, as DNA: TGTGCCAGCGGGAGGACCGTACTCTCCTACGAGCAGTACTTC.

This chain connects TRBV6-5 to TRBJ2-2; TRBD1 might be the D (5 bases). The V and J ends lost 6 bases and 1 base respectively, with 9 bases between them. Germline V lookup: CDR1 MNHEY, CDR2 SVGAGI. The CDR3 loop spans 14 amino acids. The CDR3 spells CASSLQGNTGELFF. CDR3 bases: TGTGCCAGCAGCCTGCAGGGGAACACCGGGGAGCTGTTTTTT.

Here the CDR3 DNA reads TGTGCCTGGAGCCCGGGACAGGGGAGCCACGAGCAGTACTTC. It specifies CAWSPGQGSHEQYF. J is TRBJ2-7 and V is TRBV30; TRBD1 matches 10 bases. CDR1 is GTSNPN and CDR2 is SVGIG in the germline V gene (reference sequence). This CDR3 spans 14 amino acids. Trimming took 3 bases from V and 5 from J; bases not matched to a gene: 7.

The chain employs TRBV5-1 and TRBJ2-5, with D perhaps given as TRBD1 or TRBD2 (7 bases each). Germline CDR1 is SGHRS and CDR2 is YFSETQ. This CDR3 region has 13 residues. The V end was cut by 1 base, the J end by 11 bases, with 15 bases between. CDR3 nucleotides: TGCGCCAGCAGCTTGACAGGGGCGGGGGAGCAGTACTTC. Translating gives CASSLTGAGEQYF.

This chain joins TRBV5-5 and TRBJ1-4; TRBD1 might be the D (5 bases). The V and J ends lost 3 bases and 4 bases respectively, with 10 bases between them. Germline V gives CDR1 SGHKS, CDR2 YYEKEE (reference sequence). This CDR3 contains 14 residues. CDR3 sequence (DNA): TGTGCCAGCAGCTACCAGGGATATAATGAAAAACTGTTTTTT. This codes for CASSYQGYNEKLFF.

The genes are TRBV5-1 and TRBJ1-1; 10 bases are a match to TRBD1. The V gene end was trimmed by 4 bases and the J gene end by 6 bases; junction bases not matched to a gene: 9. Germline-derived CDR1 and CDR2 are SGHRS and YFSETQ. The CDR3 consists of 15 residues. CDR3 coding DNA: TGCGCCAGCAGCAAGACAGGGGGCGCGGACGCTGAAGCTTTCTTT. Its protein is CASSKTGGADAEAFF.

Points on this clone: This CDR3 is also generated by other DNA sequences in the sample. The rearrangement uses TRBV5-1 and TRBJ2-7; TRBD1 aligns across 11 bases. The CDR3 runs to 15 residues. The germline V gene has CDR1 SGHRS and CDR2 YFSETQ. V dropped 2 bases and J dropped 7; count of bases not matched to a gene: 8. The CDR3 is CASSLSGTGGREQYF. CDR3 DNA: TGCGCCAGCAGCTTAAGTGGGACAGGGGGTCGGGAGCAGTACTTC. Full variable domain (missing parts from reference TRBV5-1 and TRBJ2-7): KAGVTQTPRYLIKTRGQQVTLSCSPISGHRSVSWYQQTPGQGLQFLFEYFSETQRNKGNFPGRFSGRQFSNSRSEMNVSTLELGDSALYLCASSLSGTGGREQYFGPGTRLTVT.